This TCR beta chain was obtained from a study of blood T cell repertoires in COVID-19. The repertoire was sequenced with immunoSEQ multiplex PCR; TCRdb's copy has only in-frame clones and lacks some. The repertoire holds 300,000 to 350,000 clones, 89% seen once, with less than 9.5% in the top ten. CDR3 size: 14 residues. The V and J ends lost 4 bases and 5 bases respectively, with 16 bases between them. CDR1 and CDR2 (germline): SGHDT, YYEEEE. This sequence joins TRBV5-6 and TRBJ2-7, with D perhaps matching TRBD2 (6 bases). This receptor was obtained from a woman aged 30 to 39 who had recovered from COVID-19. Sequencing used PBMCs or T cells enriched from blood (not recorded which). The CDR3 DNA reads TGTGCCAGCAGCCCACCCTCGCGGGGCGACGAGCAGTACTTC. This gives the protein CASSPPSRGDEQYF.